A selection of T cell receptor beta chains follows, all from one sample in a study of technical replicates of blood from a handful of donors. Produced via immunoSEQ multiplex PCR; TCRdb's table is partial and in-frame only. The sample lists more than 50,000 clones, roughly 89% seen once, with roughly 5% in the top ten. Sample: PBMCs. These receptors were obtained from a human donor in good health. Some clones in this sample may be carry-over from other donors' samples. Both conserved end residues are part of each CDR3. Each record gives: clone size, J gene, V gene, D gene, CDR3 protein, CDR3 DNA. The D gene is left open where the match is weak. Clone size is given for some rows only: seen once, a few or many times, or a class if the clone is expanded.

clone size: -
J gene: TRBJ2-5
V gene: TRBV19
D gene: TRBD2
CDR3 protein: CASSIGGASETQYF
CDR3 DNA: TGTGCCAGTAGTATCGGGGGGGCGTCAGAGACCCAGTACTTC

clone size: -
J gene: TRBJ2-2
V gene: TRBV19
D gene: -
CDR3 protein: CATEVGGASGELFF
CDR3 DNA: TGTGCCACCGAGGTGGGGGGGGCGTCCGGGGAGCTGTTTTTT

clone size: -
J gene: TRBJ2-2
V gene: TRBV7-3
D gene: TRBD2
CDR3 protein: CASSLGGVNAGELFF
CDR3 DNA: TGTGCCAGCAGCCTGGGAGGGGTTAACGCCGGGGAGCTGTTTTTT

clone size: -
J gene: TRBJ1-1
V gene: TRBV11-3
D gene: TRBD1
CDR3 protein: CASSSQGVSEAFF
CDR3 DNA: TGTGCCAGCAGCTCCCAGGGGGTCTCTGAAGCTTTCTTT

clone size: -
J gene: TRBJ1-1
V gene: TRBV29-1
D gene: -
CDR3 protein: CSVRAGNTEAFF
CDR3 DNA: TGCAGCGTTCGAGCGGGTAACACTGAAGCTTTCTTT

clone size: -
J gene: TRBJ2-6
V gene: TRBV7-3
D gene: TRBD1
CDR3 protein: CASSVLPVTGGSGANVLTF
CDR3 DNA: TGTGCCAGCAGCGTACTCCCGGTGACAGGGGGGTCTGGGGCCAACGTCCTGACTTTC

clone size: -
J gene: TRBJ2-3
V gene: TRBV7-9
D gene: -
CDR3 protein: CASSFDGSVGDTQYF
CDR3 DNA: TGTGCCAGCAGCTTTGACGGGAGCGTTGGGGATACGCAGTATTTT

clone size: -
J gene: TRBJ1-6
V gene: TRBV18
D gene: -
CDR3 protein: CASSPPNQGKNSPLHF
CDR3 DNA: TGTGCCAGCTCACCACCGAATCAGGGAAAAAATTCACCCCTCCACTTT

clone size: -
J gene: TRBJ1-2
V gene: TRBV6-5
D gene: TRBD1
CDR3 protein: CASRFQDRVYGYTF
CDR3 DNA: TGTGCCAGCAGGTTCCAGGACAGGGTCTATGGCTACACCTTC

clone size: -
J gene: TRBJ2-7
V gene: TRBV2
D gene: TRBD1
CDR3 protein: CASMVGTGGYEQYF
CDR3 DNA: TGTGCCAGCATGGTCGGGACAGGGGGGTACGAGCAGTACTTC

clone size: -
J gene: TRBJ1-2
V gene: TRBV18
D gene: -
CDR3 protein: CASSPPGTGFGYGYTF
CDR3 DNA: TGTGCCAGCTCACCACCGGGTACAGGGTTCGGCTATGGCTACACCTTC

clone size: -
J gene: TRBJ2-2
V gene: TRBV29-1
D gene: TRBD2
CDR3 protein: CSAFVVLAGNTGELFF
CDR3 DNA: TGCAGCGCCTTTGTGGTACTAGCGGGAAACACCGGGGAGCTGTTTTTT

clone size: -
J gene: TRBJ2-2
V gene: TRBV7-9
D gene: -
CDR3 protein: CASRKEGSTGELFF
CDR3 DNA: TGTGCCAGCAGAAAAGAGGGTTCGACCGGGGAGCTGTTTTTT

clone size: -
J gene: TRBJ2-1
V gene: TRBV7-3
D gene: -
CDR3 protein: CASSSGGNEQFF
CDR3 DNA: TGTGCCAGCAGCTCAGGAGGGAATGAGCAGTTCTTC

clone size: many
J gene: TRBJ2-1
V gene: TRBV5-1
D gene: TRBD2
CDR3 protein: CASSPAGGYNEQFF
CDR3 DNA: TGCGCCAGCAGCCCGGCGGGAGGGTACAATGAGCAGTTCTTC

clone size: -
J gene: TRBJ2-3
V gene: TRBV6-5
D gene: -
CDR3 protein: CASSYGERSNTQYF
CDR3 DNA: TGTGCCAGCAGTTACGGGGAGCGGTCCAATACGCAGTATTTT

clone size: -
J gene: TRBJ2-2
V gene: TRBV5-1
D gene: TRBD2
CDR3 protein: CASSPKAGGPNGELFF
CDR3 DNA: TGCGCCAGCAGCCCGAAAGCGGGGGGGCCTAACGGGGAGCTGTTTTTT

clone size: -
J gene: TRBJ2-2
V gene: TRBV9
D gene: TRBD2
CDR3 protein: CASSAGTSGSSGELFF
CDR3 DNA: TGTGCCAGCAGCGCCGGGACTAGCGGGAGTTCCGGGGAGCTGTTTTTT

clone size: -
J gene: TRBJ1-1
V gene: TRBV18
D gene: -
CDR3 protein: CASSRKGQEAFF
CDR3 DNA: TGTGCCAGCTCCCGAAAGGGGCAGGAAGCTTTCTTT

clone size: -
J gene: TRBJ2-7
V gene: TRBV5-1
D gene: -
CDR3 protein: CASSLGTVAYEQYF
CDR3 DNA: TGCGCCAGCAGCTTGGGGACAGTGGCCTACGAGCAGTACTTC

clone size: -
J gene: TRBJ2-2
V gene: TRBV19
D gene: TRBD2
CDR3 protein: CASIGGRANTGELFF
CDR3 DNA: TGTGCCAGTATCGGGGGGAGGGCGAACACCGGGGAGCTGTTTTTT

clone size: -
J gene: TRBJ2-5
V gene: TRBV2
D gene: -
CDR3 protein: CASSELRLSGETQYF
CDR3 DNA: TGTGCCAGCAGTGAGCTCAGGCTATCTGGAGAGACCCAGTACTTC

clone size: -
J gene: TRBJ2-5
V gene: TRBV7-9
D gene: TRBD1
CDR3 protein: CASSPGTGKETQYF
CDR3 DNA: TGTGCCAGCAGCCCTGGGACAGGGAAAGAGACCCAGTACTTC

clone size: -
J gene: TRBJ1-3
V gene: TRBV20-1
D gene: -
CDR3 protein: CSGTTGDTIYF
CDR3 DNA: TGCAGTGGGACTACGGGGGACACCATATATTTT

clone size: -
J gene: TRBJ2-7
V gene: TRBV11-2
D gene: TRBD1
CDR3 protein: CASSQPGQGPHEQYF
CDR3 DNA: TGTGCCAGCAGCCAACCGGGACAGGGCCCCCACGAGCAGTACTTC

clone size: -
J gene: TRBJ2-1
V gene: TRBV11-2
D gene: TRBD2
CDR3 protein: CASSSWGLAGNNEQFF
CDR3 DNA: TGTGCCAGCAGCTCGTGGGGGCTAGCGGGGAATAATGAGCAGTTCTTC

clone size: -
J gene: TRBJ2-2
V gene: TRBV2
D gene: TRBD1
CDR3 protein: CARGTGGALRTGELFF
CDR3 DNA: TGTGCCAGGGGGACAGGGGGCGCATTAAGGACCGGGGAGCTGTTTTTT

clone size: -
J gene: TRBJ1-3
V gene: TRBV4-3
D gene: TRBD1
CDR3 protein: CASSQTGVSGNTIYF
CDR3 DNA: TGCGCCAGCAGCCAAACAGGGGTCTCTGGAAACACCATATATTTT

clone size: -
J gene: TRBJ2-7
V gene: TRBV5-4
D gene: TRBD1
CDR3 protein: CASSLGGTGVVEQYF
CDR3 DNA: TGTGCCAGCAGCTTGGGGGGTACAGGGGTGGTCGAGCAGTACTTC

clone size: -
J gene: TRBJ2-1
V gene: TRBV20-1
D gene: -
CDR3 protein: CSANNYNEQFF
CDR3 DNA: TGCAGTGCTAATAACTACAATGAGCAGTTCTTC

clone size: -
J gene: TRBJ1-1
V gene: TRBV2
D gene: -
CDR3 protein: CASSIRRGGGTEAFF
CDR3 DNA: TGTGCCAGCAGTATTCGAAGGGGGGGAGGCACTGAAGCTTTCTTT

clone size: -
J gene: TRBJ1-5
V gene: TRBV21-1
D gene: -
CDR3 protein: CASSKANRECVIQPQHF
CDR3 DNA: TGTGCCAGCAGCAAAGCCAACAGGGAGTGCGTGATTCAGCCCCAGCATTTT

clone size: once
J gene: TRBJ2-4
V gene: TRBV5-4
D gene: -
CDR3 protein: CASSLGQAPKNIQYF
CDR3 DNA: TGTGCCAGCAGCTTGGGGCAGGCCCCCAAAAACATTCAGTACTTC

clone size: -
J gene: TRBJ2-5
V gene: TRBV7-7
D gene: -
CDR3 protein: CASSAGPQETQYF
CDR3 DNA: TGTGCCAGCAGCGCAGGGCCACAAGAGACCCAGTACTTC

clone size: -
J gene: TRBJ2-5
V gene: TRBV7-9
D gene: TRBD1
CDR3 protein: CASKDRAGETQYF
CDR3 DNA: TGTGCCAGCAAGGACAGGGCCGGAGAGACCCAGTACTTC

clone size: -
J gene: TRBJ2-5
V gene: TRBV13
D gene: -
CDR3 protein: CASSTEGRGGETQYF
CDR3 DNA: TGTGCCAGCAGCACCGAAGGCAGGGGCGGCGAGACCCAGTACTTC

clone size: -
J gene: TRBJ2-1
V gene: TRBV18
D gene: TRBD2
CDR3 protein: CASSPLMGGYNEQFF
CDR3 DNA: TGTGCCAGCTCACCGCTTATGGGGGGGTACAATGAGCAGTTCTTC

clone size: -
J gene: TRBJ2-7
V gene: TRBV11-1
D gene: -
CDR3 protein: CASSPLRGTFVSYEQYF
CDR3 DNA: TGTGCCAGCAGCCCTCTGCGGGGGACATTTGTCTCCTACGAGCAGTACTTC

clone size: -
J gene: TRBJ1-2
V gene: TRBV7-2
D gene: -
CDR3 protein: CASSLVTDNYGYTF
CDR3 DNA: TGTGCCAGCAGCTTAGTGACAGACAACTATGGCTACACCTTC

clone size: -
J gene: TRBJ1-2
V gene: TRBV29-1
D gene: -
CDR3 protein: CSVPDEQGVRGYTF
CDR3 DNA: TGCAGCGTTCCGGACGAACAGGGTGTGAGAGGCTACACCTTC

clone size: -
J gene: TRBJ2-5
V gene: TRBV7-9
D gene: -
CDR3 protein: CASSGGGGETQYF
CDR3 DNA: TGTGCCAGCAGCGGGGGAGGGGGTGAGACCCAGTACTTC

clone size: once
J gene: TRBJ2-7
V gene: TRBV7-2
D gene: TRBD1
CDR3 protein: CASSVDRGQTYEQYF
CDR3 DNA: TGTGCCAGCAGCGTGGACAGGGGGCAAACCTACGAGCAGTACTTC

clone size: -
J gene: TRBJ1-6
V gene: TRBV6-1
D gene: TRBD1
CDR3 protein: CASSTSGTVNSPLHF
CDR3 DNA: TGTGCCAGCAGTACCTCCGGGACAGTCAATTCACCCCTCCACTTT

clone size: -
J gene: TRBJ1-3
V gene: TRBV6-5
D gene: TRBD1
CDR3 protein: CASSRDRASGNTIYF
CDR3 DNA: TGTGCCAGCAGCCGGGACAGGGCCTCTGGAAACACCATATATTTT

clone size: once
J gene: TRBJ1-2
V gene: TRBV19
D gene: -
CDR3 protein: CASSEPGHRNYGYTF
CDR3 DNA: TGTGCCAGTAGTGAACCGGGACACCGTAACTATGGCTACACCTTC

clone size: -
J gene: TRBJ2-3
V gene: TRBV4-2
D gene: TRBD2
CDR3 protein: CASSQGVAGGTDTQYF
CDR3 DNA: TGTGCCAGCAGCCAAGGGGTAGCGGGGGGCACAGATACGCAGTATTTT

clone size: -
J gene: TRBJ1-1
V gene: TRBV30
D gene: TRBD1
CDR3 protein: CAWSVLGGSTEAFF
CDR3 DNA: TGTGCCTGGAGTGTACTAGGGGGCAGCACTGAAGCTTTCTTT

clone size: -
J gene: TRBJ1-3
V gene: TRBV2
D gene: TRBD1
CDR3 protein: CASRVGTGEISGNTIYF
CDR3 DNA: TGTGCCAGCAGGGTCGGGACAGGGGAGATCTCTGGAAACACCATATATTTT

clone size: -
J gene: TRBJ1-1
V gene: TRBV20-1
D gene: TRBD1
CDR3 protein: CSAMDREEAFF
CDR3 DNA: TGCAGTGCTATGGACAGGGAAGAAGCTTTCTTT